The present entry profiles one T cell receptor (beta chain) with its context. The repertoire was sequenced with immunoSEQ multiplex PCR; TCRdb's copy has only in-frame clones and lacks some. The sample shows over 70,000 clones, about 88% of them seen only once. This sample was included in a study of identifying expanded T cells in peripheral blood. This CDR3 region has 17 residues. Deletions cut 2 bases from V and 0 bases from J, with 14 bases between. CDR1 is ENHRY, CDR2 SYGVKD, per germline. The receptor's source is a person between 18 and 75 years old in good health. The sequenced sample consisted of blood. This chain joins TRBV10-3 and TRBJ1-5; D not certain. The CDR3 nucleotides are TGTGCCATCAGTGAGGGTGAAAGGGCAAATAGCAATCAGCCCCAGCATTTT. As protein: CAISEGERANSNQPQHF.